The rows below give T cell receptor beta chains drawn from one sample of a study of blood T cells in healthy people across ages. TCRdb independently ran MiXCR on the 5' RACE reads; one entry per CDR3 protein. The repertoire consists of 1.6 million or so distinct CDR3 sequences, with roughly 30% occurring once and the leading ten covering around 11%. Sequences were obtained from blood. These receptors all stem from a woman aged 25 to 45 in good health. Both conserved end residues are part of each CDR3. A D gene is named only where the DNA matches it firmly. Not every row has a clone size; where given, it reads once, few, many or a size class.

-	TRBV27	TRBJ2-1	TRBD2	CASSSPSGRGGGVDEQFF	TGTGCCAGCAGTTCCCCCAGCGGGAGAGGAGGTGGGGTCGATGAGCAGTTCTTC
many	TRBV29-1	TRBJ2-5	TRBD2	CSVWGGETQYF	TGCAGCGTTTGGGGGGGAGAGACCCAGTACTTC
-	TRBV5-1	TRBJ2-1	-	CASSSRGAYSEQFF	TGCGCCAGCAGCTCGAGGGGAGCGTACAGTGAGCAGTTCTTC
few	TRBV20-1	TRBJ2-1	TRBD2	CSAKTSGVLYNEQFF	TGCAGTGCGAAGACTAGCGGAGTCCTTTACAATGAGCAGTTCTTC
few	TRBV20-1	TRBJ2-7	-	CSAGQERYEQYF	TGCAGTGCTGGCCAGGAACGATACGAGCAGTACTTC
-	TRBV21-1	TRBJ2-7	-	CASSNPGFAPSFYEQYF	TGTGCCAGCAGCAACCCTGGCTTTGCGCCTTCTTTCTACGAGCAGTACTTC
-	TRBV4-1	TRBJ2-1	-	CASSLGYRDPRDEQFF	TGCGCCAGCAGCCTAGGATATCGGGACCCCCGCGATGAGCAGTTCTTC
-	TRBV28	TRBJ2-2	TRBD2	CALTCPGTSGGPDQYTGELFF	TGTGCCCTCACTTGCCCCGGGACTAGCGGGGGGCCGGATCAGTACACCGGGGAGCTGTTTTTT
few	TRBV5-1	TRBJ2-3	TRBD1	CASSTKDRGRYSTDTQYF	TGCGCCAGCAGCACCAAAGACAGGGGGAGGTATAGCACAGATACGCAGTATTTT
-	TRBV12-3/TRBV12-4	TRBJ2-7	-	CASSWAQNYEQYF	TGTGCCAGCAGTTGGGCGCAAAACTACGAGCAGTACTTC
-	TRBV5-1	TRBJ2-7	-	CASRTTPDAYEQYF	TGCGCCAGCAGGACCACCCCGGACGCCTACGAGCAGTACTTC
-	TRBV5-5	TRBJ2-2	-	CASSLVDYAGELFF	TGTGCCAGCAGCTTGGTTGATTATGCCGGGGAGCTGTTTTTT
few	TRBV20-1	TRBJ2-1	-	CSARGLSGNEQFF	TGCAGTGCTAGAGGACTGAGCGGCAATGAGCAGTTCTTC
-	TRBV6-9	TRBJ2-7	-	CASSYTQGRSGLGLWEQYF	TGTGCCAGCAGTTACACCCAAGGGAGATCGGGTCTAGGGCTGTGGGAGCAGTACTTC
few	TRBV7-3	TRBJ2-7	TRBD2	CASSFLDSGRGSYEQYF	TGTGCCAGCAGCTTCTTAGACAGCGGGAGGGGCTCCTACGAGCAGTACTTC
-	TRBV9	TRBJ2-7	-	CASSSPGTTPYNEQYF	TGTGCCAGTTCTAGCCCTGGCACCACCCCTTACAATGAGCAGTACTTC
-	TRBV6-1	TRBJ1-2	-	CASSEAPWGAGSYGYTF	TGTGCCAGCAGTGAAGCCCCATGGGGGGCGGGAAGCTATGGCTACACCTTC
many	TRBV7-7	TRBJ2-5	-	CASSWTDQETQYF	TGTGCCTCCTCGTGGACAGACCAAGAGACCCAGTACTTC
few	TRBV3-1	TRBJ2-3	TRBD2	CASTDRDYTDTQYF	TGTGCCAGCACCGACCGGGACTACACAGATACGCAGTATTTT
-	TRBV6-2/TRBV6-3	TRBJ1-2	-	CASSSIDPRTLYGYTF	TGTGCCAGCAGTTCAATCGACCCTAGGACCCTTTATGGCTACACCTTC
-	TRBV7-8	TRBJ2-1	TRBD1	CASRESGGSSYNEQFF	TGTGCCAGCAGAGAATCAGGGGGAAGCTCCTACAATGAGCAGTTCTTC
few	TRBV12-3/TRBV12-4	TRBJ2-7	-	CASSTRWDEQYF	TGTGCCAGCAGTACTAGATGGGACGAGCAGTACTTC
-	TRBV4-2	TRBJ2-1	TRBD1	CASSLGTGQGGEQFF	TGTGCCAGCAGCCTGGGGACAGGGCAGGGCGGGGAGCAGTTCTTC
-	TRBV20-1	TRBJ1-5	-	CSARAGQAYQPQHF	TGCAGTGCTAGAGCGGGACAAGCCTATCAGCCCCAGCATTTT
-	TRBV12-3/TRBV12-4	TRBJ2-6	TRBD2	CASSLGLAGGSGANVLTF	TGTGCCAGCAGTTTGGGACTAGCGGGGGGTTCTGGGGCCAACGTCCTGACTTTC
-	TRBV11-2	TRBJ2-3	TRBD2	CASSSPSGSLEDMQYF	TGTGCCAGCAGCTCCCCTAGCGGGAGCTTAGAAGATATGCAGTATTTT
-	TRBV9	TRBJ2-3	-	CASSVDGDSTDTQYF	TGTGCCAGCAGCGTCGACGGGGATAGCACAGATACGCAGTATTTT
-	TRBV20-1	TRBJ2-5	TRBD2	CSAGDEVAGGPGGTQYF	TGCAGTGCTGGAGATGAGGTAGCGGGGGGTCCGGGTGGGACCCAGTACTTC
few	TRBV5-4	TRBJ2-3	TRBD2	CASSTRLAGETDTQYF	TGTGCCAGCAGCACCCGTTTAGCGGGAGAAACAGATACGCAGTATTTT
few	TRBV4-2	TRBJ2-3	TRBD2	CASSQSSSWTSGGDDTDTQYF	TGTGCCAGCAGCCAATCCTCCTCTTGGACTAGCGGGGGAGACGACACAGATACGCAGTATTTT
-	TRBV5-5	TRBJ1-4	-	CASGRVNEKLFF	TGTGCCAGCGGAAGGGTAAATGAAAAACTGTTTTTT
few	TRBV10-3	TRBJ2-6	-	CAISESTGASSGANVLTF	TGTGCCATCAGTGAGTCGACAGGTGCTAGCTCTGGGGCCAACGTCCTGACTTTC
few	TRBV6-1	TRBJ2-3	TRBD1	CASSDRPGQGLTDTQYF	TGTGCCAGCAGTGACAGGCCGGGACAGGGTCTTACAGATACGCAGTATTTT
-	TRBV5-5	TRBJ2-1	-	CASSGEDASSLPSNEQFF	TGTGCCAGCAGCGGAGAGGATGCTAGCTCTCTCCCAAGCAATGAGCAGTTCTTC
-	TRBV5-1	TRBJ2-2	-	CASSLAGATGTGELFF	TGCGCCAGCAGCTTGGCCGGGGCCACGGGCACCGGGGAGCTGTTTTTT
-	TRBV9	TRBJ2-1	-	CASSVGAGAEVEQFF	TGTGCCAGCAGCGTAGGGGCAGGGGCGGAGGTGGAGCAGTTCTTC
-	TRBV7-8	TRBJ2-1	-	CASSLVEGRRSYNEQFF	TGTGCCAGCAGCTTAGTTGAGGGAAGACGCTCCTACAATGAGCAGTTCTTC
-	TRBV7-2	TRBJ2-2	TRBD2	CASSSSGTSTGELFF	TGTGCCAGCAGCTCTTCCGGGACTAGCACCGGGGAGCTGTTTTTT
many	TRBV4-2	TRBJ2-6	-	CASSQELPASGANVLTF	TGTGCCAGCAGCCAAGAATTACCGGCCTCTGGGGCCAACGTCCTGACTTTC
-	TRBV18	TRBJ2-4	TRBD1	CASSQGQSKNIQYF	TGTGCCAGCTCCCAGGGACAGTCAAAAAACATTCAGTACTTC
-	TRBV24-1	TRBJ2-1	-	CATSDLRGSGYNEQFF	TGTGCCACCAGTGATTTAAGGGGGAGTGGCTACAATGAGCAGTTCTTC
few	TRBV29-1	TRBJ2-5	-	CSVEVVETQYF	TGCAGCGTTGAAGTTGTAGAGACCCAGTACTTC
-	TRBV10-3	TRBJ1-6	-	CAISESGRLDPHF	TGTGCCATCAGTGAGTCAGGCAGGCTAGACCCCCACTTT
-	TRBV12-5	TRBJ1-1	-	CASRTAPGAEAFF	TGTGCTAGTAGGACCGCCCCAGGAGCTGAAGCTTTCTTT
-	TRBV20-1	TRBJ2-5	-	CSARDHPSAETQYF	TGCAGTGCAAGAGATCATCCTAGCGCAGAGACCCAGTACTTC
-	TRBV5-6	TRBJ2-7	-	CASSLDGHFYEQYF	TGTGCCAGCAGCTTGGATGGACACTTCTACGAGCAGTACTTC
-	TRBV2	TRBJ2-5	-	CASSTESGGAGETQYF	TGTGCCAGCAGTACTGAAAGTGGGGGGGCCGGGGAGACCCAGTACTTC
few	TRBV5-1	TRBJ2-7	-	CASSLDGGGLYEQYF	TGCGCCAGCAGCTTGGATGGCGGGGGCCTCTACGAGCAGTACTTC
-	TRBV4-2	TRBJ2-3	-	CASSQDAPGLGDF	TGTGCCAGCAGCCAAGATGCGCCGGGACTTGGGGATTTT
-	TRBV9	TRBJ2-7	-	CASSYGLTNNEQYF	TGTGCCAGCAGCTATGGACTGACAAACAATGAGCAGTACTTC
few	TRBV3-1	TRBJ2-7	-	CASSQGDQGRYEQYF	TGTGCCAGCAGCCAGGGAGATCAGGGGAGGTACGAGCAGTACTTC
-	TRBV25-1	TRBJ1-1	-	CASRPPAEAFF	TGTGCCAGCAGGCCCCCCGCTGAAGCTTTCTTT
few	TRBV5-1	TRBJ2-6	-	CASSSHDQASGANVLTF	TGCGCCAGCAGCTCACACGACCAGGCTTCTGGGGCCAACGTCCTGACTTTC
few	TRBV5-1	TRBJ1-5	-	CASSLFGAPNQPQHF	TGCGCCAGCAGCTTGTTTGGGGCCCCCAATCAGCCCCAGCATTTT
-	TRBV28	TRBJ2-3	-	CASISSTDTQYF	TGTGCCAGCATATCTAGCACAGATACGCAGTATTTT
-	TRBV27	TRBJ2-3	TRBD2	CASSLSAGVTDTQYF	TGTGCCAGCAGTTTATCGGCGGGAGTCACAGATACGCAGTATTTT
few	TRBV7-2	TRBJ2-3	-	CASSSYTRIVGDTQYF	TGTGCCAGCAGCTCCTACACTAGAATTGTGGGAGATACGCAGTATTTT
-	TRBV2	TRBJ2-7	TRBD2	CASSERVSGIYEQYF	TGTGCCAGCAGTGAAAGAGTCAGCGGGATCTACGAGCAGTACTTC
-	TRBV20-1	TRBJ1-5	-	CSASGEGSSNQPQHF	TGCAGTGCTAGTGGGGAGGGATCAAGCAATCAGCCCCAGCATTTT